This passage covers 18 T cell receptor beta chains from one sample sequenced in a study of shared clonotypes between healthy human individuals. Generated by immunoSEQ multiplex PCR, the TCRdb table keeps only in-frame clones and is missing some. The sample lists around 2.5 million clones; 80% to 95% were seen once. The sample was naive CD4+ T cells from PBMCs. The sample's subset: CD45RA+ positively selected. These receptors were obtained from a man in his late teens or twenties in good health. Some clones in this sample may be carry-over from other donors' samples.

The chain joins TRBV7-3 to TRBJ1-1, with D unresolved. Germline V gene sequence: CDR1 SGHTA, CDR2 FQGTGA. This CDR3 has 13 residues. V was clipped by 6 bases and J by 8 bases, with 16 bases between them. CDR3 loop: CASSRDIGLEAFF. The CDR3 coding sequence is TGTGCCAGCAGTCGAGATATAGGGCTGGAAGCTTTCTTT.

With regard to this clone: Other DNA sequences in this specimen translate into the identical CDR3. The chain links TRBV9 to TRBJ2-4; D is unresolved. This CDR3 comprises 14 residues. From germline, CDR1 is SGDLS and CDR2 YYNGEE. Deletions cut 0 bases from V and 1 base from J, with 5 bases between. CDR3 region: CASSVGAAKNIQYF. Here the CDR3 DNA reads TGTGCCAGCAGCGTAGGGGCGGCCAAAAACATTCAGTACTTC.

The V and J genes are TRBV7-2 and TRBJ2-3, with D unclear. Trimming removed 5 bases at V and 2 bases at J, with 11 bases between. This CDR3 has 14 amino acids. Germline V gene data show CDR1 as SGHTA and CDR2 as FQGNSA. CDR3 nucleotides: TGTGCCAGCAGCCAGGCTTCCTCCACAGATACGCAGTATTTT. As protein: CASSQASSTDTQYF.

The chain recombines TRBV10-3 with TRBJ2-7; 9 positions match TRBD1. This CDR3 is 15 amino acids long. J gave up 6 bases and V 2 bases, and 8 bases lay outside the gene matches. CDR1 and CDR2 from the germline V gene are ENHRY and SYGVKD. CDR3 sequence reads: CAISERRTGELEQYF. DNA of the CDR3: TGTGCCATCAGTGAGAGGAGGACAGGGGAGCTCGAGCAGTACTTC.

The genes are TRBV19 and TRBJ2-1, with D possibly TRBD1 on 8 matching bases. V lost 7 bases to trimming and J lost 9 bases, with 16 bases between them. CDR1 LNHDA and CDR2 SQIVND come from the germline V gene (reference sequence). CDR3 length: 13 residues. CDR3 amino acids: CASKTTGGGEQFF. The DNA for the CDR3 is TGTGCCAGTAAAACAACAGGGGGGGGTGAGCAGTTCTTC.

This chain links TRBV6-1 with TRBJ2-3; D gene ambiguous. Looked up from germline, CDR1 is MNHNS and CDR2 is SASEGT. The CDR3 is made up of 13 amino acids. V was cut by 4 bases and J by 0 bases, with 5 bases left in between. Written as DNA, the CDR3 is TGTGCCAGCAGTGGCTTTAGCACAGATACGCAGTATTTT. Its translation is CASSGFSTDTQYF.

V and J are TRBV7-2 and TRBJ2-2, with 8 bases matching TRBD2. The CDR3 has 15 residues. V gave up 4 bases and J gave up 4 bases; unmatched junction bases: 5. Germline V gene data show CDR1 as SGHTA and CDR2 as FQGNSA. DNA of the CDR3: TGTGCCAGCAGCTCCTTAGCGGGATCCACCGGGGAGCTGTTTTTT. Its protein product is CASSSLAGSTGELFF.

J is TRBJ2-1 and V is TRBV27, with D perhaps TRBD1 (6 bases). Trimming took 1 base from V and 4 from J, leaving 14 bases between them. CDR1 is MNHEY, CDR2 SMNVEV, per germline (reference sequence). This CDR3 has 16 amino acids. The CDR3 is CASSLLQGTFYNEQFF. CDR3 coding DNA: TGTGCCAGCAGTTTATTACAGGGAACATTTTACAATGAGCAGTTCTTC.

Of note for this clone: Distinct nucleotide sequences in the sample also encode this CDR3. The V gene is TRBV7-2, the J gene TRBJ1-5; D not certain. The V and J ends lost 2 bases and 4 bases respectively, with 3 bases between them. This CDR3 comprises 12 residues. From germline, CDR1 is SGHTA and CDR2 FQGNSA. CDR3 DNA sequence: TGTGCCAGCAGCTTACTTAATCAGCCCCAGCATTTT. Its protein is CASSLLNQPQHF.

The chain uses TRBV6-4 and TRBJ2-1, with 13 bases matching TRBD2. The CDR3 runs to 15 residues. Germline V gives CDR1 MRHNA, CDR2 SNTAGT. V gave up 10 bases and J gave up 4 bases; unmatched junction bases: 7. CDR3 region: CANPGLAGSYNEQFF. The CDR3 DNA reads TGTGCCAACCCGGGACTAGCGGGATCTTACAATGAGCAGTTCTTC.

This chain uses TRBV6-1 with TRBJ2-5; D is uncertain. V was pared by 5 bases and J by 4 bases, with 5 bases between. In germline, CDR1 is MNHNS, CDR2 SASEGT. The CDR3 is 11 residues long. The CDR3 DNA sequence: TGTGCCAGCAGTCCGTCAGAGACCCAGTACTTC. Protein sequence: CASSPSETQYF.

The chain combines TRBV6-5 with TRBJ1-2, with 11 bases matching TRBD1. The germline V gene encodes CDR1 MNHEY and CDR2 SVGAGI. The CDR3 covers 13 residues. V lost 5 bases and J lost 8; bases outside the gene matches: 4. Here the CDR3 reads CASSRTGGGGYTF. The DNA of the CDR3 is TGTGCCAGCAGTCGGACAGGGGGCGGAGGCTACACCTTC.

The V call is TRBV5-6, the J call TRBJ2-7; D might be TRBD1 or TRBD2, each matching 5 bases. Trimming took off 5 bases at V and 4 bases at J, with 13 bases between the two ends. Germline assignment: CDR1 SGHDT and CDR2 YYEEEE. The CDR3 consists of 13 residues. In DNA form, the CDR3 reads TGTGCCAGCAGGGTCGGGGCCTTATACGAGCAGTACTTC. Translation gives CASRVGALYEQYF.

This chain uses TRBV10-3 with TRBJ2-3; TRBD2 aligns across 11 bases. The germline gives CDR1 ENHRY, CDR2 SYGVKD. With 8 bases clipped from V and 5 bases from J, the junction kept 3 bases outside the gene matches. CDR3 size: 13 residues. CDR3 protein: CAIGGLAGDTQYF. The DNA of the CDR3 is TGTGCCATCGGTGGACTAGCGGGAGATACGCAGTATTTT.

The chain couples TRBV29-1 to TRBJ1-1; D unresolved. The germline V and J ends were trimmed by 6 bases and 4 bases, with 15 bases remaining between them. The CDR3 is 13 residues long. Germline CDR1 reads SQVTM; CDR2 reads ANQGSEA. CDR3 sequence: CSVYRSEGTEAFF. The CDR3, as DNA: TGCAGCGTGTACAGATCGGAGGGCACTGAAGCTTTCTTT.

V and J are TRBV7-8 and TRBJ2-1; TRBD2 matches at 9 bases. With V trimmed by 5 bases and J by 12 bases, 14 bases remained unmatched. Per the germline V gene, CDR1 is SGHVS and CDR2 is FQNEAQ. The CDR3 covers 15 residues. The CDR3 sequence: CASSPQRLAEGVQFF. The CDR3 DNA reads as TGTGCCAGCAGCCCCCAACGACTAGCGGAGGGCGTGCAGTTCTTC.

The rearrangement joins TRBV7-2 to TRBJ2-3, with 7 bases that match TRBD2. Trimming cost V 1 base and J 2 bases; bases outside gene matches: 6. CDR3 length equals 16 residues. Germline V CDR1 and CDR2: SGHTA, FQGNSA. CDR3 DNA: TGTGCCAGCAGCTTAGAGGTACTAGCGTACACAGATACGCAGTATTTT. Its translation: CASSLEVLAYTDTQYF.

The chain recombines TRBV7-2 with TRBJ1-2; 7 positions match TRBD1. The germline V gene encodes CDR1 SGHTA and CDR2 FQGNSA. The V gene end was trimmed by 1 base and the J gene end by 8 bases; junction bases not matched to a gene: 4. The CDR3 sequence is 13 residues long. The CDR3 reads CASSLVQGSGYTF. CDR3 nucleotide sequence: TGTGCCAGCAGCTTAGTACAGGGGAGCGGCTACACCTTC. The variable domain in full, with the rest retrieved from reference TRBV7-2 and TRBJ1-2, is GAGVSQSPSNKVTEKGKDVELRCDPISGHTALYWYRQSLGQGLEFLIYFQGNSAPDKSGLPSDRFSAERTGGSVSTLTIQRTQQEDSAVYLCASSLVQGSGYTFGSGTRLTVV.